Following are 14 T cell receptor beta chains from one sample sequenced in a study of blood T cells in healthy people across ages. Through a sample-barcoded 5' primer and a J-beta primer mix, a second PCR was run for about 6 to 12 cycles. TCRdb processed the 5' RACE reads anew with MiXCR; each CDR3 protein has one entry. The sample includes about 1.6 million distinct CDR3 sequences, almost 35% of them seen just once. Sequenced input: blood. These receptors all stem from a woman aged 30 to 39 in good health.

This clonotype was detected only a few times. This chain uses TRBV7-9 with TRBJ1-2; weak D call: TRBD1 (6 bases). Germline V lookup: CDR1 SEHNR, CDR2 FQNEAQ (reference sequence). The CDR3 has 13 amino acids. With 5 bases removed from V and 8 bases from J, the gap between germline ends came to 15 bases. CDR3 in amino acids: CASSPGASFGYTF. For the CDR3, the DNA is TGTGCCAGCAGCCCGGGGGCCTCGTTCGGCTACACCTTC.

The V and J genes are TRBV11-3 and TRBJ2-3; TRBD2 aligns across 12 bases. Trimming cost V 4 bases and J 4 bases; bases outside gene matches: 6. CDR3 length equals 16 residues. In germline, CDR1 is SGHNT, CDR2 YENEEA. The CDR3 sequence: CASSSRTSGISDTQYF. For the CDR3, the DNA is TGTGCCAGCAGCTCCCGGACTAGCGGGATATCAGATACGCAGTATTTT.

This clonotype was seen only a few times. The chain has TRBV7-9 and TRBJ2-5; no clear D. CDR1 and CDR2 from the germline V gene are SEHNR and FQNEAQ (reference sequence). The CDR3 totals 13 residues. V lost 3 bases, J lost 5 bases, and 10 bases lay in between. The CDR3, as DNA: TGTGCCAGCAGCTTCAGTCCATGGGAGACCCAGTACTTC. Protein: CASSFSPWETQYF.

The J gene is TRBJ2-3, the V gene TRBV2; no reliable D call. CDR3 length: 14 residues. The germline V gene encodes CDR1 SNHLY and CDR2 FYNNEI. Trimming shortened V by 6 bases and J by 5 bases, and 15 bases separated the two germline ends. The CDR3 spells CASSRLSIGDTQYF. The CDR3 DNA follows: TGTGCCAGCAGCCGGTTGAGCATCGGAGATACGCAGTATTTT.

The V gene is TRBV12-3 or TRBV12-4, the J gene TRBJ2-7, with TRBD1 matching 9 bases. This CDR3 is 14 amino acids long. Losses at the gene ends were 4 bases for V and 3 bases for J; bases not matched to a gene: 4. CDR3 DNA sequence: TGTGCCAGCAGTTCCACAGGGGGCCACTACGAGCAGTACTTC. Protein product: CASSSTGGHYEQYF.

The chain couples TRBV7-2 to TRBJ1-1, with unresolved D. CDR3 length: 15 amino acids. Trimming pared 5 bases from V and 6 bases from J, leaving 19 bases between. The germline V gene has CDR1 SGHTA and CDR2 FQGNSA. CDR3 protein: CASSPGVRRVAEAFF. The CDR3 DNA reads TGTGCCAGCAGCCCTGGTGTCCGGCGTGTCGCTGAAGCTTTCTTT.

This clonotype was seen more than once but under ten times. The CDR3 DNA sequence: TGTGCCTGGACGGCAGGGCCGAATTCACCCCTCCACTTT. Its protein is CAWTAGPNSPLHF. The chain employs TRBV30 and TRBJ1-6; D is possibly TRBD1 (5 bases). Germline assignment: CDR1 GTSNPN and CDR2 SVGIG (reference sequence). The CDR3 consists of 13 residues. The germline V and J ends were trimmed by 4 bases and 7 bases, with 11 bases remaining between them.

This clonotype was recorded a few times. The chain links TRBV5-1 to TRBJ1-2, with D tentatively TRBD1 (5 bases). V was cut by 1 base and J by 8 bases, with 18 bases left in between. The CDR3 has 15 amino acids. Germline CDR1 is SGHRS and CDR2 is YFSETQ. The chain's CDR3 is CASSLTGGERNGYTF. The DNA for the CDR3 is TGCGCCAGCAGCTTGACCGGGGGGGAGCGGAACGGCTACACCTTC.

The chain is built from TRBV20-1 and TRBJ1-3; D uncertain. The CDR3 totals 12 residues. Trimming removed 4 bases at V and 4 bases at J, with 8 bases between. CDR1 is DFQATT and CDR2 is SNEGSKA in the germline V gene (reference sequence). CDR3 nucleotide sequence: TGCAGTGCTATCGGCCTCGGAAACACCATATATTTT. It translates to CSAIGLGNTIYF.

The chain is built from TRBV9 and TRBJ2-7, with a possible D match to TRBD2 (6 bases). The end of the DNA aligns better with TRBJ2-5, so the J call may be wrong. The germline V gene has CDR1 SGDLS and CDR2 YYNGEE. CDR3 length: 16 amino acids. The CDR3 bases are TGTGCCAGCAGCGTAGGGTCTAGCGATTCAAGGGAGACCCAGTACTTC. Translated, it gives CASSVGSSDSRETQYF.

This chain's CDR3 is CASSRAGPHSYEQYF. As DNA, the CDR3 is TGTGCCAGCAGCCGAGCGGGACCCCACTCCTACGAGCAGTACTTC. The chain joins TRBV6-5 to TRBJ2-7; the match to TRBD2 covers 7 bases. V dropped 6 bases and J dropped 0; count of bases not matched to a gene: 8. The CDR3 runs 15 residues. The germline CDR1 and CDR2 sequences are MNHEY and SVGAGI.

This sequence joins TRBV2 and TRBJ1-6; D is unclear. From germline, CDR1 is SNHLY and CDR2 FYNNEI. V lost 1 base and J lost 8, with 9 bases in between. CDR3 length: 14 amino acids. The CDR3 sequence is CASSEGRVDSPLHF. CDR3 DNA: TGTGCCAGCAGTGAAGGCAGAGTAGATTCACCCCTCCACTTT.

The genes are TRBV20-1 and TRBJ1-4; 7 bases are a match to TRBD1. The V segment lost 3 bases and the J segment 7 bases; nucleotides outside the gene matches: 11. Germline-derived CDR1 and CDR2 are DFQATT and SNEGSKA (reference sequence). The CDR3 has 15 amino acids. CDR3 in amino acids: CSASPATGKGEKLFF. The CDR3 DNA reads TGCAGTGCTAGCCCTGCGACAGGGAAAGGTGAAAAACTGTTTTTT.

In this sample, this clonotype turned up a few times. As DNA, the CDR3 is TGCGCCAGCAGCTTTCAACCCAACTGGGACACTGAAGCTTTCTTT. It yields the protein CASSFQPNWDTEAFF. This chain joins TRBV5-1 and TRBJ1-1; D remains unclear. Germline CDR1 reads SGHRS; CDR2 reads YFSETQ. This CDR3 has 15 amino acids. V lost 2 bases to trimming and J lost 3 bases, with 14 bases between them.